This T cell receptor (beta chain) was obtained from a study of regulatory T cells in long-lasting Graves disease. General study results and limits: The sample size was small, and this may have reduced accuracy. Persistent Graves' cases showed lower TCR diversity than newly diagnosed cases.

Regarding time point: newly diagnosed GD, antithyroid drugs for less than 3 months. Making the TCR library involved RNA that had been extracted from PBMCs. Trimming pared 4 bases from V and 4 bases from J, leaving 25 bases between. CDR3 length: 18 residues. The TCR beta library used iRepertoire HTBI primers with Arm-PCR amplification of CDR3. Per the study methods: Across all samples, roughly 60 TRBV segments and 15 or so TRBJ segments were identified. One entry per CDR3 protein, called by TCRdb with MiXCR from the multiplex PCR reads. TCRdb assigned the V and J calls; the authors' analysis was not used. The data hold fewer than 650,000 distinct CDR3 sequences, with around 16% observed a single time. This clonotype has only a few counts. Its antigen is unidentified. These data were likewise used in another study, on T cells in Graves' hyperthyroidism and ophthalmopathy. As that report states: The TCR CDR3 first-round RT-PCR relied on the HTBI primer set.

V gene TRBV12-3 or TRBV12-4 combines with J gene TRBJ1-2, with D perhaps matching TRBD1 (6 bases). Sequenced here: peripheral blood mononuclear cells (PBMCs), sampled at new diagnosis, from a patient treated with antithyroid drugs. This receptor was identified in a man aged 18 to 35 with Graves disease. CDR3 nucleotides: TGTGCCAGCAGTTCCTTCGATGGGGGGCCGAGTACAGGCTATGGCTACACCTTC. As protein: CASSSFDGGPSTGYGYTF.